One and the same sample provided the 31 T cell receptor beta chains below, sequenced in a study of T cell clusters in autoimmune cytopenias. Each sample's input was roughly 270 ng genomic DNA, some 34,000 genome equivalents. Multiplex touch-down PCR amplified TRB using TRB-A and TRB-B pools in one tube. After re-calling the multiplex PCR reads, TCRdb lists one entry per CDR3 protein, DNA absent. In all, the sample yields about 9,500 distinct CDR3 sequences. Material: peripheral blood. Receptor source: a human donor with an autoimmune cytopenia or autoimmune hepatitis (not recorded which).

Measured by frequency, this clonotype is medium-sized (0.01 to 0.1%). This chain joins TRBV29-1 and TRBJ2-1; TCRdb names TRBD1, which stays unverified in the absence of DNA. The germline gives CDR1 SQVTM, CDR2 ANQGSEA. The CDR3 is 14 amino acids. This CDR3 is CSVKQTGGYNEQFF.

The chain is built from TRBV28 and TRBJ2-7; no DNA is available, so the TRBD1 call from TCRdb remains unchecked. CDR1 is MDHEN, CDR2 SYDVKM, per germline. The CDR3 is made up of 15 amino acids. CDR3 residues: CASSLGNRGTKEQYF.

The V call is TRBV12-3 or TRBV12-4, the J call TRBJ2-1; without DNA, the TCRdb call of TRBD2 cannot be checked. This CDR3 has 14 amino acids. This CDR3 is CASSFVEKAGGQFF.

This chain uses TRBV7-2 with TRBJ1-3. CDR3 length equals 18 residues. CDR1 is SGHTA and CDR2 is FQGNSA in the germline V gene. The CDR3: CASSLSYSATSSGNTIYF. The full variable domain, its missing parts supplied by reference TRBV7-2 and TRBJ1-3, is GAGVSQSPSNKVTEKGKDVELRCDPISGHTALYWYRQSLGQGLEFLIYFQGNSAPDKSGLPSDRFSAERTGGSVSTLTIQRTQQEDSAVYLCASSLSYSATSSGNTIYFGEGSWLTVV.

The rearrangement links TRBV5-1 to TRBJ2-6; TCRdb's D call of TRBD1 is untestable without DNA. The CDR3 sequence is 18 residues long. Germline assignment: CDR1 SGHRS and CDR2 YFSETQ. The CDR3 reads CASSPPTQGTLGANVLTF.

The V gene is TRBV28, the J gene TRBJ2-3; as DNA is missing, the TRBD1 call by TCRdb cannot be tested. Germline CDR1 MDHEN, CDR2 SYDVKM. The CDR3 has 16 residues. The CDR3 here is CASTPQGGQGTDTQYF.

The genes are TRBV5-4 and TRBJ2-1; TCRdb's assignment of TRBD1 cannot be checked, as there is no DNA. The V gene's germline CDR1 is SGHNT and CDR2 YYREEE (reference sequence). The CDR3 has 16 residues. CDR3 residues: CASSWEGGAAVDEQFF.

This chain joins TRBV20-1 and TRBJ2-7; the TCRdb call, TRBD1, lacks DNA for checking. Germline V lookup: CDR1 DFQATT, CDR2 SNEGSKA (reference sequence). There are 14 residues in the CDR3. The CDR3 here is CSAIRQIGLSEQYF.

The chain recombines TRBV5-4 with TRBJ1-6. This CDR3 has 15 amino acids. Germline V gives CDR1 SGHNT, CDR2 YYREEE (reference sequence). CDR3: CASSVGQGFYSPLHF. Drawing the rest from reference TRBV5-4 and TRBJ1-6, the complete variable domain is ETGVTQSPTHLIKTRGQQVTLRCSSQSGHNTVSWYQQALGQGPQFIFQYYREEENGRGNFPPRFSGLQFPNYSSELNVNALELDDSALYLCASSVGQGFYSPLHFGNGTRLTVT.

This chain joins TRBV6-1 and TRBJ2-1; the D gene TCRdb calls, TRBD2, cannot be checked with no DNA. The CDR3 is 15 amino acids. Germline-derived CDR1 and CDR2 are MNHNS and SASEGT. The CDR3 loop reads CASSLGLGIDNEQFF.

The rearrangement uses TRBV5-6 and TRBJ1-1. Germline V gives CDR1 SGHDT, CDR2 YYEEEE. CDR3 length: 13 residues. The CDR3 loop reads CASHPTANTEAFF.

The chain links TRBV5-6 to TRBJ2-3; checking the TCRdb D call of TRBD2 is not possible without DNA. Germline values: CDR1 SGHDT, CDR2 YYEEEE. The CDR3 spans 17 residues. The CDR3 loop reads CASSLAGGLAAAGAQYF.

The chain couples TRBV14 to TRBJ2-1; the TCRdb D gene call, TRBD1, has no DNA to confirm it. CDR1 and CDR2 (germline): SGHDN, FVKESK. The CDR3 extends over 12 amino acids. CDR3 sequence reads: CASSPGGNEQFF. Using reference TRBV14 and TRBJ2-1 for the parts outside the CDR3, the full variable domain is EAGVTQFPSHSVIEKGQTVTLRCDPISGHDNLYWYRRVMGKEIKFLLHFVKESKQDESGMPNNRFLAERTGGTYSTLKVQPAELEDSGVYFCASSPGGNEQFFGPGTRLTVL.

The chain uses TRBV12-3 or TRBV12-4 and TRBJ1-6. The CDR3 has 15 residues. CDR3 residues: CASTLQSSYNSPLHF.

This chain joins TRBV14 and TRBJ2-3; TCRdb indicates TRBD1, and absent DNA this call remains unverified. The CDR3 runs to 13 residues. Germline CDR1 reads SGHDN; CDR2 reads FVKESK. The CDR3 sequence is CASLITGADTQYF.

The chain joins TRBV11-2 to TRBJ2-5; checking the TCRdb D call of TRBD1 is not possible without DNA. The CDR3 is 13 residues long. CDR1 and CDR2 from the germline V gene are SGHAT and FQNNGV. CDR3 residues: CASSFEGGETQYF.

This sequence joins TRBV20-1 and TRBJ2-5; TCRdb reports TRBD2, a call that lacks DNA to check it against. Germline assignment: CDR1 DFQATT and CDR2 SNEGSKA (reference sequence). The CDR3 is made up of 15 amino acids. Here the CDR3 reads CSASPSGWSQETQYF.

The chain links TRBV28 to TRBJ2-5; TCRdb's D call, TRBD1, is unchecked because there is no DNA. This CDR3 spans 15 amino acids. Germline-derived CDR1 and CDR2 are MDHEN and SYDVKM. This CDR3 is CASSPTFGGAETQYF. Complete variable domain (other parts from reference TRBV28 and TRBJ2-5): DVKVTQSSRYLVKRTGEKVFLECVQDMDHENMFWYRQDPGLGLRLIYFSYDVKMKEKGDIPEGYSVSREKKERFSLILESASTNQTSMYLCASSPTFGGAETQYFGPGTRLLVL.

In terms of frequency, this clonotype is medium-sized (0.01 to 0.1%). The rearrangement links TRBV19 to TRBJ1-5; TCRdb indicates TRBD1, and absent DNA this call remains unverified. The CDR3 length is 16 residues. Germline V gene sequence: CDR1 LNHDA, CDR2 SQIVND (reference sequence). CDR3 sequence: CASMSTNTGRAQPQHF. Using reference TRBV19 and TRBJ1-5 for the parts outside the CDR3, the full variable domain is DGGITQSPKYLFRKEGQNVTLSCEQNLNHDAMYWYRQDPGQGLRLIYYSQIVNDFQKGDIAEGYSVSREKKESFPLTVTSAQKNPTAFYLCASMSTNTGRAQPQHFGDGTRLSIL.

The gene calls are TRBV7-2 and TRBJ1-2; no DNA is available, so the TRBD1 call from TCRdb remains unchecked. Looked up from germline, CDR1 is SGHTA and CDR2 is FQGNSA. The CDR3 length is 13 residues. The CDR3 loop reads CASSFDSPYGYTF.

By frequency, this clonotype registers medium-sized (0.01 to 0.1%). The rearrangement links TRBV6-1 to TRBJ2-3; TCRdb proposes TRBD1, but this gene call is untestable without DNA. Germline V gene sequence: CDR1 MNHNS, CDR2 SASEGT. The CDR3 sequence is 14 residues long. The CDR3 loop reads CASSEQGGTDTQYF.

V is TRBV7-2 and J is TRBJ1-1; checking the TCRdb D call of TRBD1 is not possible without DNA. The CDR3 is 14 amino acids. CDR1 SGHTA and CDR2 FQGNSA come from the germline V gene. The CDR3 here is CASSLSRGYTEAFF.

The gene calls are TRBV4-1 and TRBJ2-3; lacking DNA, the TRBD2 call made by TCRdb goes unchecked. This CDR3 contains 19 residues. Germline V gives CDR1 MGHRA, CDR2 YSYEKL. The CDR3 protein is CASSQEEARVALGTDTQYF.

This rearrangement joins TRBV5-1 to TRBJ1-1; TCRdb designates TRBD1, a call that cannot be tested without DNA. The CDR3 has 15 amino acids. Germline V gene data show CDR1 as SGHRS and CDR2 as YFSETQ. CDR3 region: CASSTQPGQGTEAFF.

Its frequency marks this clonotype as medium-sized. The chain couples TRBV29-1 to TRBJ2-7; the TCRdb D gene call, TRBD1, has no DNA to confirm it. Germline V gene sequence: CDR1 SQVTM, CDR2 ANQGSEA. The CDR3 consists of 12 residues. CDR3 sequence: CSVWTVSYEQYF.

Frequency places this clonotype as medium-sized. The chain uses TRBV5-5 and TRBJ2-1; TCRdb's D call of TRBD2 is untestable without DNA. The CDR3 has 15 amino acids. The V gene's germline CDR1 is SGHKS and CDR2 YYEKEE (reference sequence). This CDR3 is CASSLRGLAENEQFF.

The rearrangement uses TRBV6-1 and TRBJ2-1. The CDR3 totals 15 residues. The V gene's germline CDR1 is MNHNS and CDR2 SASEGT. The CDR3 is CASSPEVVAWNEQFF.

The V and J genes are TRBV19 and TRBJ2-7; TCRdb picks TRBD1, but there is no DNA to check that call. CDR3 size: 14 residues. Germline values: CDR1 LNHDA, CDR2 SQIVND (reference sequence). CDR3 amino acids: CASRRTGGGHEQYF.

The chain combines TRBV5-1 with TRBJ1-2; checking the TCRdb D call of TRBD1 is not possible without DNA. CDR3 size: 16 residues. Germline CDR1 is SGHRS and CDR2 is YFSETQ. The CDR3 here is CASSLEGQTEVYGYTF.

The chain recombines TRBV20-1 with TRBJ2-5. This CDR3 contains 13 residues. Germline V gives CDR1 DFQATT, CDR2 SNEGSKA (reference sequence). The CDR3 loop reads CSVIAAGQETQYF.

By frequency, this clonotype registers medium-sized. The J gene is TRBJ2-1, the V gene TRBV19; TCRdb selects TRBD1, and the lack of DNA leaves this call unchecked. This CDR3 contains 13 residues. Germline CDR1 LNHDA, CDR2 SQIVND (reference sequence). The CDR3 here is CASSVQGPNEQFF.